These 29 T cell receptor beta chains were all obtained from the same sample, sequenced in a study of technical replicates of blood from a handful of donors (dated 2017 in TCRdb). The receptor library was made with the immunoSEQ multiplex PCR assay. The immuneACCESS repertoire file appears here via TCRdb, limited to in-frame rearrangements. These files lack a portion of the clones; in checked studies, under half of the deficit traces to unresolved V genes, and the cause of the others is not known. The sample records 66,000 or so clones, roughly 97% of which are singletons. 0.15% to 0.25% of the sample rests with the top ten. Material: T cells isolated from PBMCs. These receptors were taken from a human donor in good health.

The rearrangement uses TRBV11-2 and TRBJ1-5; no firm D call. The V gene's germline CDR1 is SGHAT and CDR2 FQNNGV. CDR3 length: 19 amino acids. V lost 3 bases and J lost 0, with 21 bases in between. The CDR3 nucleotides read TGTGCCAGCAGCTTGGCTATCCGAGGGTTACAGCATAGCAATCAGCCCCAGCATTTT. Translated, it gives CASSLAIRGLQHSNQPQHF.

The chain uses TRBV14 and TRBJ1-2; D is uncertain. Germline V gene sequence: CDR1 SGHDN, CDR2 FVKESK. The CDR3 spans 13 residues. Trimming left V 6 bases short and J 2 bases short, with 10 bases between. The CDR3 loop reads CASSSTGNYGYTF. The DNA of the CDR3 is TGTGCCAGCAGTTCCACGGGGAACTATGGCTACACCTTC. The whole variable domain, remainder taken from reference TRBV14 and TRBJ1-2, is EAGVTQFPSHSVIEKGQTVTLRCDPISGHDNLYWYRRVMGKEIKFLLHFVKESKQDESGMPNNRFLAERTGGTYSTLKVQPAELEDSGVYFCASSSTGNYGYTFGSGTRLTVV.

The genes are TRBV5-1 and TRBJ2-7, with 8 nucleotides matching TRBD2. The CDR3 runs 13 residues. V lost 6 bases and J lost 7; bases outside the gene matches: 9. Germline V CDR1 and CDR2: SGHRS, YFSETQ. The CDR3 DNA reads TGCGCCAGCACGGGAAGCGGGGGTCGGGAGCAGTACTTC. Translated: CASTGSGGREQYF.

The CDR3 protein is CASSPAGVYEQYF. As DNA, the CDR3 is TGTGCCAGCAGCCCTGCAGGGGTCTACGAGCAGTACTTC. The chain links TRBV11-3 to TRBJ2-7; perhaps TRBD1 as D (6 bases). Per germline, CDR1 SGHNT and CDR2 YENEEA. This CDR3 is built from 13 residues. V dropped 5 bases and J dropped 3 bases, with 11 bases sitting between them.

CDR3: CATSPSTNSNQPQHF. CDR3 DNA: TGTGCCACCAGCCCGTCCACAAATAGCAATCAGCCCCAGCATTTT. The rearrangement links TRBV15 to TRBJ1-5, with D unclear. Trimming stripped 5 bases from V and 0 bases from J, with 11 bases between. Germline V gene data show CDR1 as LNHNV and CDR2 as YYDKDF (reference sequence). The length of the CDR3 is 15 residues.

The J gene is TRBJ2-7, the V gene TRBV28; 9 nucleotides align to TRBD1. From germline, CDR1 is MDHEN and CDR2 SYDVKM. Germline trimming cut 8 bases from V and 12 bases from J; bases unmatched to any gene: 20. The CDR3 loop spans 15 amino acids. Here the CDR3 DNA reads TGTGCCAGCCGACAATCATGGGACAGGGAACGGATTGGGTACTTC. The encoded protein is CASRQSWDRERIGYF.

The chain combines TRBV5-1 with TRBJ2-3; D unclear. The CDR3 runs to 16 residues. Trimming stripped 0 bases from V and 2 bases from J, with 13 bases between. Per germline, CDR1 SGHRS and CDR2 YFSETQ. The CDR3 here is CASSLVGRAPTDTQYF. The CDR3 DNA follows: TGCGCCAGCAGCTTGGTTGGGCGTGCCCCCACAGATACGCAGTATTTT.

The V call is TRBV4-2, the J call TRBJ2-1; 8 bases are a match to TRBD2. Germline values: CDR1 LGHNA, CDR2 YNFKEQ. V was clipped by 1 base and J by 8 bases; unmatched bases: 10. The CDR3 contains 16 residues. This CDR3 is CASSQGTGGLRYEQFF. CDR3 coding DNA: TGTGCCAGCAGCCAAGGTACGGGAGGGTTAAGGTATGAGCAGTTCTTC.

The CDR3 DNA reads TGCGCCAGCAGCCAAGTAATGCGCTCCTACAATGAGCAGTTCTTC. Translation gives CASSQVMRSYNEQFF. The chain is built from TRBV4-1 and TRBJ2-1; D not certain. Trimming pared 1 base from V and 0 bases from J, leaving 7 bases between. The CDR3 covers 15 residues. The germline CDR1 and CDR2 sequences are MGHRA and YSYEKL.

The gene calls are TRBV5-4 and TRBJ2-3; 10 bases match TRBD2. The germline CDR1 and CDR2 sequences are SGHNT and YYREEE (reference sequence). J was trimmed by 0 bases and V by 3 bases; bases with no gene match: 7. This CDR3 is built from 17 residues. CDR3 nucleotides: TGTGCCAGCAGCTCCCGGACTAGCGGTGATAGCACAGATACGCAGTATTTT. Translation: CASSSRTSGDSTDTQYF.

V is TRBV28 and J is TRBJ1-4; D not resolved. CDR3 length: 11 amino acids. The germline V gene encodes CDR1 MDHEN and CDR2 SYDVKM. V shed 8 bases and J shed 11 bases, with 12 bases lying between them. The CDR3: CASGWNYKLFF. CDR3 nucleotides: TGTGCCAGCGGGTGGAACTACAAACTGTTTTTT.

The chain has TRBV4-1 and TRBJ1-1, with D perhaps TRBD1 (5 bases). V gave up 4 bases and J gave up 3 bases, with 12 bases separating them. This CDR3 is built from 14 residues. Germline V gene data show CDR1 as MGHRA and CDR2 as YSYEKL. CDR3 in amino acids: CASSRKAGDTEAFF. CDR3 bases: TGCGCCAGCAGCCGGAAGGCGGGGGACACTGAAGCTTTCTTT.

The chain combines TRBV7-9 with TRBJ1-3; D is unresolved. Per germline, CDR1 SEHNR and CDR2 FQNEAQ (reference sequence). There are 16 residues in the CDR3. V was pared by 1 base and J by 2 bases, with 12 bases between. The DNA for the CDR3 is TGTGCCAGCAGCTTAGGGCTAGATGGCCCTGGAAACACCATATATTTT. Translating it yields CASSLGLDGPGNTIYF.

The J gene is TRBJ2-3, the V gene TRBV30; 8 bases align to TRBD2. Germline V gives CDR1 GTSNPN, CDR2 SVGIG (reference sequence). The trim removed 2 bases at V and 5 bases at J, leaving 3 bases unmatched. The CDR3 loop spans 13 amino acids. For the CDR3, the DNA is TGTGCCTGGAGTTTCGGGGGGGGAGATACGCAGTATTTT. Its protein product is CAWSFGGGDTQYF.

The chain recombines TRBV2 with TRBJ2-5, with 7 bases lining up with TRBD1. Germline CDR1 reads SNHLY; CDR2 reads FYNNEI. The CDR3 is 14 amino acids. V dropped 6 bases and J dropped 5; count of bases not matched to a gene: 9. This CDR3 reads CASRVTGARETQYF. In DNA, the CDR3 is TGTGCCAGCAGGGTAACAGGGGCCCGGGAGACCCAGTACTTC.

This clone was detected once. This chain connects TRBV27 to TRBJ2-7; D not certain. Trimming shortened V by 4 bases and J by 3 bases, and 13 bases separated the two germline ends. The CDR3 loop spans 14 amino acids. Germline CDR1 is MNHEY and CDR2 is SMNVEV (reference sequence). CDR3 in amino acids: CASSSLSNYYEQYF. CDR3 in DNA: TGTGCCAGCAGTTCACTGAGTAATTACTACGAGCAGTACTTC.

V and J are TRBV19 and TRBJ2-5; 8 bases are shared with TRBD1. CDR1 is LNHDA and CDR2 is SQIVND in the germline V gene (reference sequence). This CDR3 has 14 amino acids. V lost 6 bases and J lost 9; bases outside the gene matches: 12. CDR3 loop: CASSADRVFGAQYF. CDR3 DNA sequence: TGTGCCAGTAGCGCGGACAGGGTATTCGGTGCCCAGTACTTC.

The gene calls are TRBV29-1 and TRBJ2-1; 12 nucleotides line up with TRBD2. V was clipped by 7 bases and J by 9 bases; unmatched bases: 13. This CDR3 is 15 amino acids long. Germline loops: CDR1 SQVTM, CDR2 ANQGSEA. The CDR3 protein is CSATRTSGAKGEQFF. In DNA, the CDR3 is TGCAGCGCAACGCGGACTAGCGGGGCCAAGGGTGAGCAGTTCTTC.

The CDR3 bases are TGTGCCAGCAGCTTAAGAGATGGGCGGCTAGGACAGCATAATTCACCCCTCCACTTT. Translating it yields CASSLRDGRLGQHNSPLHF. This chain uses TRBV11-2 with TRBJ1-6; possibly TRBD1 for D (6 bases). This CDR3 contains 19 residues. The V and J ends lost 2 bases and 5 bases respectively, with 22 bases between them. CDR1 SGHAT and CDR2 FQNNGV come from the germline V gene.

This chain links TRBV5-1 with TRBJ2-1; possible D gene TRBD2, 6 bases. Germline CDR1 reads SGHRS; CDR2 reads YFSETQ. The V and J ends lost 0 bases and 7 bases respectively, with 23 bases between them. This CDR3 is 18 amino acids long. CDR3 sequence (DNA): TGCGCCAGCAGCTTGGTAATTGGGGCTAGCGTAGATATGAATGAGCAGTTCTTC. Protein sequence: CASSLVIGASVDMNEQFF.

The chain employs TRBV4-1 and TRBJ2-7; TRBD1 is a possible D gene (5 bases). This CDR3 comprises 14 residues. Germline V gene data show CDR1 as MGHRA and CDR2 as YSYEKL. V was shortened by 1 base and J by 2 bases, with 9 bases between the two germline ends. In nucleotides, the CDR3 is TGCGCCAGCAGCCAAGTAGACAGAGCCTACGAGCAGTACTTC. Amino acid sequence: CASSQVDRAYEQYF.

V usage is TRBV20-1 and J usage is TRBJ1-1, with D unclear. The length of the CDR3 is 10 residues. With 6 bases removed from V and 5 bases from J, the gap between germline ends came to 7 bases. The germline V gene has CDR1 DFQATT and CDR2 SNEGSKA (reference sequence). The CDR3 DNA reads as TGCAGTGCGCGCCGGACTGAAGCTTTCTTT. Translated, it gives CSARRTEAFF.

The chain combines TRBV29-1 with TRBJ1-1; D uncertain. CDR1 and CDR2 (germline): SQVTM, ANQGSEA. The V end was cut by 4 bases, the J end by 4 bases, with 4 bases between. The CDR3 totals 10 residues. The CDR3 loop is CSVAITEAFF. The CDR3 nucleotides read TGCAGCGTTGCTATCACTGAAGCTTTCTTT.

The chain carries TRBV2 and TRBJ2-7, with D possibly being TRBD2 (5 bases). V lost 3 bases and J 7 bases, leaving 13 bases between the germline ends. Per the germline V gene, CDR1 is SNHLY and CDR2 is FYNNEI. This CDR3 has 13 residues. CDR3 nucleotides: TGTGCCAGCAGTGAGCGGTTGAGGGAAGAGCAGTACTTC. This sequence encodes CASSERLREEQYF.

The chain is built from TRBV11-2 and TRBJ2-5, with a tentative D call TRBD2 (6 bases). The CDR3 is made up of 14 amino acids. Trimming removed 0 bases at V and 9 bases at J, with 14 bases between. CDR1 SGHAT and CDR2 FQNNGV come from the germline V gene. This CDR3 reads CASSLDMSGVAQYF. In DNA form, the CDR3 reads TGTGCCAGCAGCTTAGACATGTCGGGGGTGGCCCAGTACTTC.

The chain links TRBV2 to TRBJ2-1, with D possibly TRBD2 on 6 matching bases. Trimming cost V 6 bases and J 6 bases, with 18 bases left between them. The CDR3 totals 15 residues. Germline values: CDR1 SNHLY, CDR2 FYNNEI. The CDR3 DNA follows: TGTGCCAGCAGGGATAGCGGACCGCTCCTCAATGAGCAGTTCTTC. Amino acids: CASRDSGPLLNEQFF.

The V and J genes are TRBV11-3 and TRBJ2-1; 13 bases line up with TRBD2. The CDR3 is made up of 17 amino acids. CDR1 and CDR2 (germline): SGHNT, YENEEA. The junction had 9 bases not matched to a gene; V was cut back by 5 bases and J by 5 bases. The CDR3 region is CASSRFPGLAGNNEQFF. In DNA, the CDR3 is TGTGCCAGCAGCCGTTTCCCGGGACTAGCGGGGAACAATGAGCAGTTCTTC.

The CDR3 here is CASSFLGQNSGNTIYF. DNA of the CDR3: TGTGCCAGCAGCTTCCTAGGACAGAACTCTGGAAACACCATATATTTT. This chain joins TRBV7-8 and TRBJ1-3; D might be TRBD1 (6 bases). CDR3 length: 16 amino acids. Trimming removed 3 bases from V and 0 bases from J, with 12 bases in between. Germline V gene data show CDR1 as SGHVS and CDR2 as FQNEAQ.

The chain combines TRBV2 with TRBJ1-4; TRBD1 is a possible D gene (6 bases). Germline V gives CDR1 SNHLY, CDR2 FYNNEI. The germline V and J ends were trimmed by 6 bases and 5 bases, with 22 bases remaining between them. The CDR3 totals 17 residues. Written as DNA, the CDR3 is TGTGCCAGCAGCCCAGCGCAAGGGACACAGAGAAATGAAAAACTGTTTTTT. Translating it yields CASSPAQGTQRNEKLFF.